This TCR beta chain is drawn from a study of T cell changes during pregnancy in multiple sclerosis. Generated by immunoSEQ multiplex PCR, the TCRdb table keeps only in-frame clones and is missing some. The data contain about 34,000 clones, roughly 89% of them singletons. Germline lookup yields CDR1 MNHNS and CDR2 SASEGT. This CDR3 spans 14 amino acids. The ends were cut back, 3 bases at V and 7 bases at J, with 15 bases in the middle. The chain recombines TRBV6-1 with TRBJ1-1, with D perhaps matching TRBD1 (5 bases). The sequenced sample was CD8+ T cells from peripheral blood mononuclear cells, obtained in the third trimester of pregnancy. The receptor was derived from a female donor with multiple sclerosis, enrolled in a pregnancy study. The CDR3 DNA reads TGTGCCAGCAGTGATGGCGGGGCAGCCCATGAAGCTTTCTTT. Protein sequence: CASSDGGAAHEAFF.